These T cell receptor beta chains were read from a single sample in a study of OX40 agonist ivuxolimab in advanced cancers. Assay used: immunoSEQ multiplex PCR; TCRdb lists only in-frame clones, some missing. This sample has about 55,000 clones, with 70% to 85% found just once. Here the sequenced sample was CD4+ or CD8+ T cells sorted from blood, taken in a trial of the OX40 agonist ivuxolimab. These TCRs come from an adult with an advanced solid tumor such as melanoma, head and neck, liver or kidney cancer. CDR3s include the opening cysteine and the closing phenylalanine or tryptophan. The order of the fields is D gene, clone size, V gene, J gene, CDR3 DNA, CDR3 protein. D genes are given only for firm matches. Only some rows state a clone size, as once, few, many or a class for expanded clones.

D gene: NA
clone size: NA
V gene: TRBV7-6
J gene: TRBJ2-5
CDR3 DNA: TGTGCCAGCAGTTTCCAGGAGACCCAGTACTTC
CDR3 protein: CASSFQETQYF

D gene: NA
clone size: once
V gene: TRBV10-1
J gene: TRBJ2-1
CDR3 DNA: TGCGCCAGCAGTGAACCCGGGGCCAATGAGCAGTTCTTC
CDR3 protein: CASSEPGANEQFF

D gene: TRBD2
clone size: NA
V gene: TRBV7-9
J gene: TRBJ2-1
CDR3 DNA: TGTGCCAGCAGCTTGGAGGGGACTAGCGGTTACAATGAGCAGTTCTTC
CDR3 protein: CASSLEGTSGYNEQFF

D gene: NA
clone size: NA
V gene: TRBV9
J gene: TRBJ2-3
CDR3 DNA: TGTGCCAGCAGCGTAGAATTTCCGGGACGAGAAGATACGCAGTATTTT
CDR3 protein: CASSVEFPGREDTQYF

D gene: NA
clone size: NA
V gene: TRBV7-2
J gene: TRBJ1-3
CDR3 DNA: TGTGCCAGCAGCTTACTGGGCGGTTGGGGAAACACCATATATTTT
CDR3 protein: CASSLLGGWGNTIYF

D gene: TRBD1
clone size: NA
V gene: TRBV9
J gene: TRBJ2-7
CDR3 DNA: TGTGCCAGCAGCGTGGACAGGGGGCGCGAGCAGTACTTC
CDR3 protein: CASSVDRGREQYF

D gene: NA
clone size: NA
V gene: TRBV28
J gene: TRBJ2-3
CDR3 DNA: TGTGCCAGCAGCCCCGTGAGCAGCGGCCGACGGTGGGATACGCAGTATTTT
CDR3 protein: CASSPVSSGRRWDTQYF

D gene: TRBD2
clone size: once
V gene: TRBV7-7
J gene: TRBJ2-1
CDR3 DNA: TGTGCTAGCAGCCCAAAGCCGGGGGGACTCTACAATGAGCAGTTCTTC
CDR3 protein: CASSPKPGGLYNEQFF

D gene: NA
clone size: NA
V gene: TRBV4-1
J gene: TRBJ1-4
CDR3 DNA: TGCGCCAGCAGCCAGTCAGGGAATGGTGAAAAACTGTTTTTT
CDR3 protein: CASSQSGNGEKLFF

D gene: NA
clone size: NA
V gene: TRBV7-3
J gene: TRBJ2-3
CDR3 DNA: TGTGCCAGCAGCGAAGACAGCAGCACAGATACGCAGTATTTT
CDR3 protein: CASSEDSSTDTQYF

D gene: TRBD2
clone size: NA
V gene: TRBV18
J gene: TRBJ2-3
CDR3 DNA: TGTGCCAGCTCACCGACTAGCGGGGGCACAGATACGCAGTATTTT
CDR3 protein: CASSPTSGGTDTQYF

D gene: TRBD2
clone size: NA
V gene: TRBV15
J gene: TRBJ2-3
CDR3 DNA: TGTGCCACCAGGGCCAGGGCGGGGGGCACAGATACGCAGTATTTT
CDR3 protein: CATRARAGGTDTQYF

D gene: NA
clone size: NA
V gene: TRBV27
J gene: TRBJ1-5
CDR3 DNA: TGTGCCAGCAGTACCACAGGGCCTCTCTTCCCCCAGCATTTT
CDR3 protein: CASSTTGPLFPQHF

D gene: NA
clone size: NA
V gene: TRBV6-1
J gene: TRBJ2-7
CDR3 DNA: TGTGCCAGCAGATTAGACGAATTCTACGAGCAGTACTTC
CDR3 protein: CASRLDEFYEQYF

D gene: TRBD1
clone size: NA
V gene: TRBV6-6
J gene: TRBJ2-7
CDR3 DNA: TGTGCCAGCAGTTATGGACAGGGGTCGTCCTACGAGCAGTACTTC
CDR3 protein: CASSYGQGSSYEQYF

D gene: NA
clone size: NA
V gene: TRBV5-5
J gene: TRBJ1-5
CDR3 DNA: TGTGCCAGCATCAAAGATTTCGGGGATGGTCAGCCCCAGCATTTT
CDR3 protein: CASIKDFGDGQPQHF

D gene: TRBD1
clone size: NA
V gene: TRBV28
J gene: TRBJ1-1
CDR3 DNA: TGTGCCAGCAGTACGACAGGGCCGAACACTGAAGCTTTCTTT
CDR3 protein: CASSTTGPNTEAFF

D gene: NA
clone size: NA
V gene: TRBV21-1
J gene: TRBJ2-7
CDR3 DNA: TGTGCCAGCAGCAGAGGATGTCCCGGCTACGAGCAGTACTTC
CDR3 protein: CASSRGCPGYEQYF

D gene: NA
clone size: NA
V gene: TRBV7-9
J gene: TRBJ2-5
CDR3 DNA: TGTGCCAGCAGCTTAACAGGAGCTAGCGAGACCCAGTACTTC
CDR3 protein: CASSLTGASETQYF

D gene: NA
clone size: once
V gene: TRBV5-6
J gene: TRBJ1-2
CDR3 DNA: TGTGCCAGCAGCTTGGCCCGGGGGCTAGTTGGCTACACCTTC
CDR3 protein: CASSLARGLVGYTF

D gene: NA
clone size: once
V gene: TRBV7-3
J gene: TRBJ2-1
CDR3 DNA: TGTGCCAGCAGTAGGGGGAATGAGCAGTTCTTC
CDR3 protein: CASSRGNEQFF

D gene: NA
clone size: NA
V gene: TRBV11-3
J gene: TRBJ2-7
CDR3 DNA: TGTGCCAGCAGCTTAGATGGTCGAGGACCAGTGAACTACGAGCAGTACTTC
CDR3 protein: CASSLDGRGPVNYEQYF

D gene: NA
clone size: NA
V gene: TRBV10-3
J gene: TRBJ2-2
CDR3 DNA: TGTGCTGCGAAGGGAGAGGGGTCCGGGGAGCTGTTTTTT
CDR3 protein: CAAKGEGSGELFF

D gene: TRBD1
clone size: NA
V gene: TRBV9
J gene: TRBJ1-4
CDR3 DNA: TGTGCCAGCAGCGTAGGTTTTGACAGGGCGGATGAAAAACTGTTTTTT
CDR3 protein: CASSVGFDRADEKLFF